Sequencing of this T cell receptor (beta chain) was carried out in a study of cytomegalovirus exposure and HLA in healthy donors. Germline V lookup: CDR1 SGHAT, CDR2 FQNNGV. The length of the CDR3 is 14 residues. Losses at the gene ends were 1 base for V and 3 bases for J; bases not matched to a gene: 3. Details on this clone: The same CDR3 can be traced to other DNA sequences in this sample.

The primer mix had 60 Vbeta and 13 Jbeta primers. Data came from immunoSEQ multiplex PCR; TCRdb stores just in-frame clones and leaves some out. The sample has some 140,000 clones, under 85% seen once. The sequence was obtained from a man between 18 and 29 years old in good health and CMV-seronegative. Sequencing used PBMCs. This chain uses TRBV11-2 with TRBJ2-7; 7 bases agree with TRBD1. The DNA for the CDR3 is TGTGCCAGCAGCTTAGGGCAGGGGGACTACGAGCAGTACTTC. Protein: CASSLGQGDYEQYF.